Only a few counts were recorded for the clone carrying this T cell receptor (beta chain). What it recognizes is unknown. The data are from a study of T cell repertoires in cytomegalovirus infection. The overall study: Well-studied HLA-B-restricted CMV epitopes were used in the study alongside recently identified HLA-C-restricted ones. Shared public TCR beta signatures pointed to both CMV infection and a matching HLA type. Study outcomes and limitations: Clonotypes of TCR beta that were HLA-C-restricted and CMV-specific dominated the ex vivo response. Carriers of CMV and the relevant HLA type were discriminated by public TCR beta frequency.

Looked up from germline, CDR1 is MNHNS and CDR2 is SASEGT. The CDR3 covers 12 residues. The V and J ends lost 6 bases and 9 bases respectively, with 14 bases between them. MiXCR, applied by TCRdb to the reads, yields one record per CDR3 protein. The table records 640,000 or so distinct CDR3 sequences, around a third of them present only once. This TCR derives from a human donor in good health (CMV status not recorded). Some clones in this sample may be carry-over from other donors' samples. This sample comprised cultured PBMCs, obtained from culture after CMV antigen stimulation. The chain joins TRBV6-1 to TRBJ1-1; possible D gene TRBD1, 5 bases. The CDR3 bases are TGTGCCAGCAGCCACCGGGACGGAAAAGCTTTCTTT. Protein: CASSHRDGKAFF.